This T cell receptor (beta chain) stems from a study of T cell repertoires in cytomegalovirus infection. Losses at the gene ends were 0 bases for V and 7 bases for J; bases not matched to a gene: 5. The CDR3 runs 16 residues. CDR1 SNHLY and CDR2 FYNNEI come from the germline V gene. This clonotype was seen just once. TCRdb recomputed calls from the reads with MiXCR, one row per CDR3 protein. The sample lists 250,000 to 300,000 distinct CDR3 sequences; about 18% were seen once. This TCR derives from a human donor in good health (CMV status not recorded). Some clones in this sample may be carry-over from other donors' samples. The sequencing input was CD8+ T cells from PBMCs. This chain uses TRBV2 with TRBJ1-6, with 8 bases fitting TRBD1. The CDR3 sequence: CASSEATGGRNSPLHF. In DNA form, the CDR3 reads TGTGCCAGCAGTGAAGCCACAGGGGGACGGAATTCACCCCTCCACTTT.